This T cell receptor beta chain is from a study of T cells in Graves' hyperthyroidism and ophthalmopathy. The TCR beta CDR3 regions underwent amplification using RNA transcripts as the source. When the TCR CDR3 underwent first-round RT-PCR, the HTBI primer set was used. TCRdb re-called the multiplex PCR reads with MiXCR, one entry per CDR3 protein. The sample holds 500,000 to 700,000 distinct CDR3 sequences, about a sixth seen once. It was 10 ml of fresh peripheral blood that supplied the PBMCs. V lost 1 base, J lost 11 bases, and 9 bases lay in between. Looked up from germline, CDR1 is SEHNR and CDR2 is FQNEAQ (reference sequence). The CDR3 loop spans 13 amino acids.

This TCR derives from a woman younger than 35 with Graves' hyperthyroidism. Sequencing was done on a sample of blood. The rearrangement uses TRBV7-9 and TRBJ1-6; D possibly corresponds to TRBD1 (5 bases). CDR3 bases: TGTGCCAGCAGCTTAGAGGGGCCGGCACCCCTCCACTTT. Translated, it gives CASSLEGPAPLHF. The variable domain in full, completed from reference TRBV7-9 and TRBJ1-6, reads DTGVSQNPRHKITKRGQNVTFRCDPISEHNRLYWYRQTLGQGPEFLTYFQNEAQLEKSRLLSDRFSAERPKGSFSTLEIQRTEQGDSAMYLCASSLEGPAPLHFGNGTRLTVT.